This T cell receptor beta chain derives from a study of T cells expressing NK-cell markers (TCRdb year 2020). Study-level background: TCR beta-chain repertoires were profiled in sorted CD3+CD56+NKG2C+, CD3+CD56+NKG2C- and CD3+CD56-NKG2C+ T-cell subsets from about 8 donors. The eight sequenced donors were randomly selected healthy volunteers, three men and five women. Among the eight sequenced donors, only one was HCMV-seronegative, while the other seven were HCMV-seropositive. The libraries were sequenced on Illumina HiSeq 2000/2500, MiSeq or NextSeq, producing 2 x 150 bp reads.

A commercial ELISA kit detecting HCMV-specific IgG in serum was used to determine HCMV serostatus. Ficoll density gradient centrifugation was used to isolate peripheral blood mononuclear cells from blood. Based on the germline V gene (reference sequence), the CDR1 and CDR2 sequences are SGHKS and YYEKEE. Including the terminal cysteine and phenylalanine, the CDR3 comprises 14 residues. DNA for this receptor is not on file. Study-wide findings and limitations: Whether the expanded NKG2C-expressing T cell clones were specific for HCMV antigens remained unclear. For about 6 donors, the dominant CD3+CD56+NKG2C+ clonotypes were among the top 10 CD8+ clonotypes and accounted for about 1.0-7.0% of CD8+ T cells. Those dominant clonotypes were again the most abundant among CD3+CD56-NKG2C+ cells in a few donors, at roughly 25-65%.

Sequencing took place on an Illumina HiSeq 2000. The TCR beta cDNA libraries were made using 5'RACE template switching, a step that added both a universal primer site and unique molecular identifiers. cDNA synthesis was primed from the TCR beta constant segment and was followed by two successive PCR amplification steps. Processing in the source paper ran as follows. MIGEC was used to demultiplex reads and group reads by UMI, and MiTCR was used to assemble and quantify clonotypes. To exclude erroneous sequences, any TCR cDNA sequence not supported by at least two reads was discarded. The tcR package was used for downstream repertoire analysis, and clonotypes were matched across fractions by CDR3 nucleotide sequence plus V segment. VDJmatch was used to annotate antigen specificity against VDJdb, with one amino acid substitution in CDR3 allowed. TCRdb reprocessed the reads; each CDR3 protein sequence makes one entry, and DNA is unavailable. TCRdb, rather than the study authors, made the V and J calls. The table for this sample lists approximately 420,000 distinct CDR3 sequences. The ten largest clones take up approximately 12% of the sample.

Notes on this clonotype: Which antigen it targets is not known.

Material: blood T cells: a sorted CD56 or NKG2C T cell subset, CD4+ or CD8+ T cells, or bulk PBMC T cells (not recorded which). The rearranged segments are TRBV5-5 and TRBJ2-1; as DNA is missing, the TRBD1 call by TCRdb cannot be tested. The origin of this receptor is a woman in her forties or fifties in good health. Donor details come from another sample of the same person, matched by shared clones. The CDR3 reads as follows: CASSSYRGLDEQFF.